The clone carrying this TCR beta chain appeared a few times. Antigen specificity is unknown. The sample is drawn from a study of identical twins. Per germline, CDR1 MNHEY and CDR2 SVGEGT. The CDR3 is 15 amino acids. With 9 bases removed from V and 1 base from J, the gap between germline ends came to 17 bases. Study conclusions and caveats: Abundant beta clonotypes from cord blood bore fewer insertions; memory repertoires lacked this pattern.

TCRdb analysed the 5' RACE reads with MiXCR anew, one entry per CDR3 protein. The sample consists of around 250,000 distinct CDR3 sequences, 10% to 15% of them appearing once. This sample also belongs to another study, concerning yellow fever vaccine responses in identical twins.

Sequencing was performed on memory (CD45RO+) T cells sorted from blood. This rearrangement joins TRBV6-2 or TRBV6-3 to TRBJ2-3; D is unresolved. The receptor's source is a young woman in good health. CDR3 DNA sequence: TGTGCCAGTCTTACACGGAACGTTGGCACAGATACGCAGTATTTT. Its protein is CASLTRNVGTDTQYF.